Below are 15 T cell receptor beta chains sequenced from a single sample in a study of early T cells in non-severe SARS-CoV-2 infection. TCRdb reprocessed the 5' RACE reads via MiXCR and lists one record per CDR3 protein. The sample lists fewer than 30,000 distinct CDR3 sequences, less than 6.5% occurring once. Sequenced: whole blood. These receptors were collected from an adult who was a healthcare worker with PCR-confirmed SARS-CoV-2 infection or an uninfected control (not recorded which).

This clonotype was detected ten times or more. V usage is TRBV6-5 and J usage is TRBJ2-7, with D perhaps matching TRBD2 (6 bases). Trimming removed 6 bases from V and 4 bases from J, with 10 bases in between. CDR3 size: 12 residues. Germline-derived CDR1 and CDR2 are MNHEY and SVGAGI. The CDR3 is CASSPGRYEQYF. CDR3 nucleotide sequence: TGTGCCAGCAGCCCAGGGAGGTACGAGCAGTACTTC.

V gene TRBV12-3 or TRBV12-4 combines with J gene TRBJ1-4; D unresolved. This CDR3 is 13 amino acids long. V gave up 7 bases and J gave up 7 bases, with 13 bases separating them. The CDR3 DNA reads TGTGCCAGCACACGACCAGGCGGTGAAAAACTGTTTTTT. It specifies CASTRPGGEKLFF.

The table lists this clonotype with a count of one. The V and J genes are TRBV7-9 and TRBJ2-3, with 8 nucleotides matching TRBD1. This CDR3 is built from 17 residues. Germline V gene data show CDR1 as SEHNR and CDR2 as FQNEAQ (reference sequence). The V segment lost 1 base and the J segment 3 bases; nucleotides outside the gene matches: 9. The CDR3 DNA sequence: TGTGCCAGCAGCTTAGGATGGCAGGGGGCCGAAACAGATACGCAGTATTTT. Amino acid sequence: CASSLGWQGAETDTQYF.

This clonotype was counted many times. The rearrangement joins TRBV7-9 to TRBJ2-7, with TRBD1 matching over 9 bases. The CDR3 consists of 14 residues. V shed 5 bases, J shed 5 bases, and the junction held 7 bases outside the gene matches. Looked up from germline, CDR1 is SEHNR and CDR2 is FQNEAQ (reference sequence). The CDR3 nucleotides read TGTGCCAGCAGCGCGGGACAGGGATCCCACGAGCAGTACTTC. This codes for CASSAGQGSHEQYF.

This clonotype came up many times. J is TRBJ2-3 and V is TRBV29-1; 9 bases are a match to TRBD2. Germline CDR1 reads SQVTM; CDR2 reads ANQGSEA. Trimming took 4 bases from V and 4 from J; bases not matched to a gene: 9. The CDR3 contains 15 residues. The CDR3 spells CSVGMRREGPDTQYF. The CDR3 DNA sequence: TGCAGCGTTGGAATGCGGCGGGAGGGCCCAGATACGCAGTATTTT.

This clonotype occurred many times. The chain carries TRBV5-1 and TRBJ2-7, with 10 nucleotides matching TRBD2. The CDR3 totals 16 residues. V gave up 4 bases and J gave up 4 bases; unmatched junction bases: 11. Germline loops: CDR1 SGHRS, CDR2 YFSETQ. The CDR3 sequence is CASSLSIAGGLYEQYF. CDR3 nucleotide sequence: TGCGCCAGCAGCCTCAGCATAGCGGGAGGCCTTTACGAGCAGTACTTC. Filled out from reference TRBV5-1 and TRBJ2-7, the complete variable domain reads KAGVTQTPRYLIKTRGQQVTLSCSPISGHRSVSWYQQTPGQGLQFLFEYFSETQRNKGNFPGRFSGRQFSNSRSEMNVSTLELGDSALYLCASSLSIAGGLYEQYFGPGTRLTVT.

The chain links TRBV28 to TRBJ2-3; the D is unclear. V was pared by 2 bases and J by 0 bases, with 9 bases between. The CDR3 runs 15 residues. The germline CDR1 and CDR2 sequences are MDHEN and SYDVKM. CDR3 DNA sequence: TGTGCCAGCAGTTTAAACCTCTTAAGCACAGATACGCAGTATTTT. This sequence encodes CASSLNLLSTDTQYF. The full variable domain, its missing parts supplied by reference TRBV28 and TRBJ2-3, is DVKVTQSSRYLVKRTGEKVFLECVQDMDHENMFWYRQDPGLGLRLIYFSYDVKMKEKGDIPEGYSVSREKKERFSLILESASTNQTSMYLCASSLNLLSTDTQYFGPGTRLTVL.

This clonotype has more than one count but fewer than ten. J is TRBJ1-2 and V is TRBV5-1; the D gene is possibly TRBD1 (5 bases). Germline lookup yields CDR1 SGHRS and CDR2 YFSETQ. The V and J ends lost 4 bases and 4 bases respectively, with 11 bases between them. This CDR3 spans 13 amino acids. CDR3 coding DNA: TGCGCCAGCAGCCCCGGGACGACCTATGGCTACACCTTC. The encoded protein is CASSPGTTYGYTF. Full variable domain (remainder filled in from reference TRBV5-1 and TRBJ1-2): KAGVTQTPRYLIKTRGQQVTLSCSPISGHRSVSWYQQTPGQGLQFLFEYFSETQRNKGNFPGRFSGRQFSNSRSEMNVSTLELGDSALYLCASSPGTTYGYTFGSGTRLTVV.

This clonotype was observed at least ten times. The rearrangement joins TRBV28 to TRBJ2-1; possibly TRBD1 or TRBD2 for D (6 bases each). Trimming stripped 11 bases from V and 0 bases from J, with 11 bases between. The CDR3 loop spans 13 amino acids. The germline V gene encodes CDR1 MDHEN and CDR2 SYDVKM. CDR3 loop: CAGGGYSYNEQFF. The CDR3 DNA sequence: TGTGCCGGAGGGGGATACTCCTACAATGAGCAGTTCTTC.

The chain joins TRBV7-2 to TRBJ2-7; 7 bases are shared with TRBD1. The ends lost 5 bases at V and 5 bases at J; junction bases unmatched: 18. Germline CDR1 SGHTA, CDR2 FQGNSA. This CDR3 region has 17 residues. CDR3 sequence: CASSRRGGLIFSDEQYF. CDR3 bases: TGTGCCAGCAGCCGACGAGGGGGCCTGATTTTTAGCGACGAGCAGTACTTC.

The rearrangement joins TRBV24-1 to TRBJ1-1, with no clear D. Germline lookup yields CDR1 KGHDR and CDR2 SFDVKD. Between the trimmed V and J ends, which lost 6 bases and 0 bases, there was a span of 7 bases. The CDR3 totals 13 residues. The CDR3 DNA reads TGTGCCACCAGTCCCGGGTTGAACACTGAAGCTTTCTTT. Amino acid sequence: CATSPGLNTEAFF.

The CDR3 DNA is TGTGCCAGCAGCTTAGCCCAGTGGTTCACAGATACGCAGTATTTT. Its translation: CASSLAQWFTDTQYF. The V call is TRBV7-9, the J call TRBJ2-3; D is ambiguous. The CDR3 covers 15 residues. V was cut by 0 bases and J by 2 bases, with 9 bases left in between. Germline V gene lookup returns CDR1 SEHNR and CDR2 FQNEAQ (reference sequence).

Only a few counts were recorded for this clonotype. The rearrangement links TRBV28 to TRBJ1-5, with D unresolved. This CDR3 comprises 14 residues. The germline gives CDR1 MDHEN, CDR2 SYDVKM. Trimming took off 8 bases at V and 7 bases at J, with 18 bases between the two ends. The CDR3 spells CASSGRRGRQPQHF. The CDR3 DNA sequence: TGTGCCAGCTCCGGACGGCGGGGTAGACAGCCCCAGCATTTT.

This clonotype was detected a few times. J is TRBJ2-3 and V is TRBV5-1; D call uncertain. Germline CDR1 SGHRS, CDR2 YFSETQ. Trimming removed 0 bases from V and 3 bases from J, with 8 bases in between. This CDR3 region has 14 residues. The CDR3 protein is CASSLGVTTDTQYF. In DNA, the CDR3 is TGCGCCAGCAGCTTGGGAGTAACTACAGATACGCAGTATTTT.

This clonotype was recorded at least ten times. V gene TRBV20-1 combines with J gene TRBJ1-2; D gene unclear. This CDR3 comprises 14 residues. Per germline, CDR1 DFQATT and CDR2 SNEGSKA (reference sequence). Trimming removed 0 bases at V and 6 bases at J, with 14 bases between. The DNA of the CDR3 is TGCAGTGCTAGAGATCCCGGCGGACTCCATGGCTACACCTTC. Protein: CSARDPGGLHGYTF.